The 2 T cell receptor beta chains given below trace back to one sample, sequenced in a study of blood T cell repertoires in COVID-19. The method was immunoSEQ multiplex PCR; TCRdb's version includes in-frame clones alone and lacks a portion of them. In the table there are approximately 120,000 clones, around 83% of which are singletons. The sample comprised peripheral blood. The source is a man older than 75 with active or convalescent COVID-19.

The chain is built from TRBV30 and TRBJ1-3; tentatively, D is TRBD1 (5 bases). CDR1 GTSNPN and CDR2 SVGIG come from the germline V gene (reference sequence). Trimming left V 1 base short and J 4 bases short, with 11 bases between. CDR3 length: 14 residues. The CDR3 DNA is TGTGCCTGGAGTGGCGGGGACTCCGGAAACACCATATATTTT. It codes for CAWSGGDSGNTIYF.

The chain combines TRBV7-2 with TRBJ1-3; D is undetermined. Germline V gives CDR1 SGHTA, CDR2 FQGNSA. CDR3 size: 14 residues. V was clipped by 4 bases and J by 1 base, with 8 bases between them. CDR3 bases: TGTGCCAGCAGCTCCGGTTTGTCTGGAAACACCATATATTTT. It codes for CASSSGLSGNTIYF.